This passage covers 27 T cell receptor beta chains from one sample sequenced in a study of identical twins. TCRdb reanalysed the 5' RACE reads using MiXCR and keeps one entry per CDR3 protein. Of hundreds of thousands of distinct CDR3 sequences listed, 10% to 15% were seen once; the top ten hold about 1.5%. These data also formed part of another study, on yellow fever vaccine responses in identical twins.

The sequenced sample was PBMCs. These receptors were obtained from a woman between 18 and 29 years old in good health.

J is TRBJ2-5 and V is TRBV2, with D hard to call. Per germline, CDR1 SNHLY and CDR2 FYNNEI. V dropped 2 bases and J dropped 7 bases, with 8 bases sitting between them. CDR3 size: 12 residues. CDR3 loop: CASSEWWGTQYF. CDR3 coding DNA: TGTGCCAGCAGTGAATGGTGGGGGACCCAGTACTTC.

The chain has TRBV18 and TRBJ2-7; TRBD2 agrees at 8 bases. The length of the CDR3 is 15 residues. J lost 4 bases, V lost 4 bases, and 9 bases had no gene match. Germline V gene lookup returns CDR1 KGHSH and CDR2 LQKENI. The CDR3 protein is CASSQLAVGGYEQYF. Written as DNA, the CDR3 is TGTGCCAGCTCACAACTAGCGGTAGGAGGGTACGAGCAGTACTTC.

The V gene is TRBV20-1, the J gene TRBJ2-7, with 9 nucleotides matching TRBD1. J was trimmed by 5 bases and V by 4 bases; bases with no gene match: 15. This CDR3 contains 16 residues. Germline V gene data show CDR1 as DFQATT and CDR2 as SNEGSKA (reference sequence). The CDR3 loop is CSATGTGKSFAHEQYV. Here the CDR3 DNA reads TGCAGTGCTACGGGGACAGGGAAATCCTTTGCCCACGAGCAGTACGTC.

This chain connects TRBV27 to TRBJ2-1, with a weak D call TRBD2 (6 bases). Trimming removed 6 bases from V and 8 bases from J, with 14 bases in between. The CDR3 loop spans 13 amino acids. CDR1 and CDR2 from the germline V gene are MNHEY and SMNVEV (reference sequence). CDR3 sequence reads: CASRPGLADEQFF. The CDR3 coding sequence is TGTGCCAGCAGACCCGGGTTAGCGGATGAGCAGTTCTTC.

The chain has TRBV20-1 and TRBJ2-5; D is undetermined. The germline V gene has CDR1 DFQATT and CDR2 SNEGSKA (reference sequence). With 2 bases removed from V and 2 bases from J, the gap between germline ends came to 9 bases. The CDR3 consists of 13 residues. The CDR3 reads CSARRHRQETQYF. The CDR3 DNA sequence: TGCAGTGCTAGACGGCACAGACAAGAGACCCAGTACTTC.

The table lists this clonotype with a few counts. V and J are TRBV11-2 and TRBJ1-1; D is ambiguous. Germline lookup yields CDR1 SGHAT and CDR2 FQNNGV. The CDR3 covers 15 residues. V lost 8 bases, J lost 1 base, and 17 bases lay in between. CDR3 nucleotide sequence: TGTGCCAGCCGCCTCGGCGTCCGGGGGAACACTGAAGCTTTCTTT. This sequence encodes CASRLGVRGNTEAFF.

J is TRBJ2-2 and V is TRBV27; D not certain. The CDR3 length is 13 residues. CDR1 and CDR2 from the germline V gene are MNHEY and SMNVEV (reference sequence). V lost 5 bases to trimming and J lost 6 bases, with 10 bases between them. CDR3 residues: CASSRSDSGELFF. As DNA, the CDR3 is TGTGCCAGCAGTCGCTCCGACTCCGGGGAGCTGTTTTTT.

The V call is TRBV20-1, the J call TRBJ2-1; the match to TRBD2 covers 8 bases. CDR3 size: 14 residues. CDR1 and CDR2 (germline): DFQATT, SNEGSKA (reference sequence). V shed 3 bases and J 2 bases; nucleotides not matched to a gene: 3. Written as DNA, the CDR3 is TGCAGTGCTAGCGGGAGGGCCGCCTACAATGAGCAGTTCTTC. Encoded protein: CSASGRAAYNEQFF.

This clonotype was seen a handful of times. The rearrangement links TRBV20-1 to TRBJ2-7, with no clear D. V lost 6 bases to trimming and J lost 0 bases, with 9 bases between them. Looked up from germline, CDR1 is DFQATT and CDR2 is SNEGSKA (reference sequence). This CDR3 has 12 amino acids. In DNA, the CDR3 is TGCAGTGCGAAAGAGAACTCCTACGAGCAGTACTTC. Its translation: CSAKENSYEQYF.

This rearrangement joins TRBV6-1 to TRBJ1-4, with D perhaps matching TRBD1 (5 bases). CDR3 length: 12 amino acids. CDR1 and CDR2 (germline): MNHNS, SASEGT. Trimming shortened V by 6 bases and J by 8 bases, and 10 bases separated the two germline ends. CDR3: CASRTRDEKLFF. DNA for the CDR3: TGTGCCAGCAGAACTCGGGACGAAAAACTGTTTTTT.

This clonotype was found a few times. CDR3 DNA: TGCGCCAGCAGACTACTAGCGGGGGGAATAAGGGATGAGCAGTTCTTC. Its protein product is CASRLLAGGIRDEQFF. V is TRBV5-1 and J is TRBJ2-1, with 12 nucleotides matching TRBD2. This CDR3 comprises 16 residues. Germline CDR1 reads SGHRS; CDR2 reads YFSETQ. Trimming took 5 bases from V and 8 from J; bases not matched to a gene: 11.

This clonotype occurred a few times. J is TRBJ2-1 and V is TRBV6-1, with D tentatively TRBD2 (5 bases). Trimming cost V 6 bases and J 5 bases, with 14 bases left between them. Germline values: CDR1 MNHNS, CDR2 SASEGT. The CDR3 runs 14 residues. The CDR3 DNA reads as TGTGCCAGCAGCCACGGGGTAGTCAACAATGAGCAGTTCTTC. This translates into CASSHGVVNNEQFF.

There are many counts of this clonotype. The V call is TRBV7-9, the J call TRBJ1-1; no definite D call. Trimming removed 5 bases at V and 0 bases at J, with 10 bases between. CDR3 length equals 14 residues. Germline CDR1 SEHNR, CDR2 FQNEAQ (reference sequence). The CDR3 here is CASSPNTLNTEAFF. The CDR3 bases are TGTGCCAGCAGCCCGAACACTTTGAACACTGAAGCTTTCTTT.

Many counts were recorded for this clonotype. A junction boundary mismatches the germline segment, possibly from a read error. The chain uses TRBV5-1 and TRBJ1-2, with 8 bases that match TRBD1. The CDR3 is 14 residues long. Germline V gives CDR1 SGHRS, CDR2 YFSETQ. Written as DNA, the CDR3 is TGTGCCAGCAGCTCGACAGGGGCCCGATATGGCTACACCTTC. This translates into CASSSTGARYGYTF.

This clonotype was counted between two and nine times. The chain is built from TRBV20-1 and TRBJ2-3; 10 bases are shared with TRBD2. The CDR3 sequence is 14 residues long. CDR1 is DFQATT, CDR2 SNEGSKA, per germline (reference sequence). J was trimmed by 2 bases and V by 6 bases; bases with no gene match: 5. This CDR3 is CSAPLAGVTDTQYF. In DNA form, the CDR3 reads TGCAGTGCACCTCTAGCGGGGGTCACAGATACGCAGTATTTT.

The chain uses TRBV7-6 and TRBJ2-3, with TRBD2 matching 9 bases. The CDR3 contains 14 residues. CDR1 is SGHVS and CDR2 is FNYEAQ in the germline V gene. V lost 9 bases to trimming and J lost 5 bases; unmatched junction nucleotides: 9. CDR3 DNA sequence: TGTGCCAGTGGAATTGCGGGAGGGAGAGATACGCAGTATTTT. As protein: CASGIAGGRDTQYF.

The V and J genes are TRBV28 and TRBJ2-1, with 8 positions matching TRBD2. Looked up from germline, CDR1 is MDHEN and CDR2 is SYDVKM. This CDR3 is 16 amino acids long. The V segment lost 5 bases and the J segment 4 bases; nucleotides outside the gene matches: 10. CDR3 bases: TGTGCCAGCAGTCGTAGCGGGGTGTCCTTTTACAATGAGCAGTTCTTC. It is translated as CASSRSGVSFYNEQFF.

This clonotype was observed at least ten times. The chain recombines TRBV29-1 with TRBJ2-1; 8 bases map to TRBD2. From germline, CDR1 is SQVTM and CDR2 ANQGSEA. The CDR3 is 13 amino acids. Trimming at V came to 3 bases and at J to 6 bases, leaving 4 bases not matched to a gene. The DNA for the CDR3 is TGCAGCGTTGAGCGGGAGGCGGGCAATGAGCAGTTCTTC. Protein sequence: CSVEREAGNEQFF.

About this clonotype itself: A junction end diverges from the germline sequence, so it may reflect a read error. The CDR3 loop reads CAISLGTSGSLGTDTQYF. CDR3 DNA sequence: TGTGCCATCAGTTTAGGGACTAGCGGTTCCCTGGGGACAGATACGCAGTATTTT. The V gene is TRBV12-3 or TRBV12-4, the J gene TRBJ2-3; the match to TRBD2 covers 11 bases. This CDR3 is 18 amino acids long.

The CDR3 DNA sequence: TGTGCCAGCAGTTCAGGACAGGGGGCTTATCAGCCCCAGCATTTT. Residues: CASSSGQGAYQPQHF. This chain joins TRBV12-3 or TRBV12-4 and TRBJ1-5; TRBD1 aligns across 11 bases. The CDR3 is made up of 15 amino acids. After removal of 4 bases from V and 5 bases from J, the junction contained 4 bases not matched to a gene.

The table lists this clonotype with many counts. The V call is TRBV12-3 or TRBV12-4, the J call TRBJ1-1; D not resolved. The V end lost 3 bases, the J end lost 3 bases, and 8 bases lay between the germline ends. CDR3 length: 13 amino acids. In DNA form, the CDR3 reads TGTGCCAGCAGTTTTTTAGCAGACACTGAAGCTTTCTTT. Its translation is CASSFLADTEAFF.

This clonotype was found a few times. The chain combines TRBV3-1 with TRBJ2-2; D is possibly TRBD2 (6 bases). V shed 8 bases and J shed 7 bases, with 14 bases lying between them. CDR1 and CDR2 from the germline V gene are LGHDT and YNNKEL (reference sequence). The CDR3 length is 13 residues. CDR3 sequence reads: CASLAKGGGELFF. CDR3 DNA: TGTGCCAGCCTCGCGAAGGGAGGCGGGGAGCTGTTTTTT.

As DNA, the CDR3 is TGTGCCAGCAGCCCGGGACTAGCGGGAGGGCCGTCAGAGACCCAGTACTTC. This gives the protein CASSPGLAGGPSETQYF. This rearrangement joins TRBV7-2 to TRBJ2-5; 16 nucleotides match TRBD2. CDR3 length: 17 amino acids. V dropped 5 bases and J dropped 4; count of bases not matched to a gene: 7. Germline V gene lookup returns CDR1 SGHTA and CDR2 FQGNSA.

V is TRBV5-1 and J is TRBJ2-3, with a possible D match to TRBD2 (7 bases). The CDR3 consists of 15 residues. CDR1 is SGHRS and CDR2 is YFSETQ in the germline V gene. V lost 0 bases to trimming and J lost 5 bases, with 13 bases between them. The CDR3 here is CASSLVAGAGDTQYF. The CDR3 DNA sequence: TGCGCCAGCAGCTTGGTGGCGGGGGCCGGAGATACGCAGTATTTT.

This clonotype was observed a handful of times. The chain's CDR3 is CASSPRQGLGNIQYF. In nucleotides, the CDR3 is TGCGCCAGCAGCCCCCGACAGGGCTTGGGGAACATTCAGTACTTC. The chain combines TRBV10-1 with TRBJ2-4; 7 bases are a match to TRBD1. The V and J ends lost 6 bases and 7 bases, in that order; junction bases with no gene match: 12. This CDR3 has 15 amino acids. Germline loops: CDR1 WNHNN, CDR2 SYGVQD (reference sequence).

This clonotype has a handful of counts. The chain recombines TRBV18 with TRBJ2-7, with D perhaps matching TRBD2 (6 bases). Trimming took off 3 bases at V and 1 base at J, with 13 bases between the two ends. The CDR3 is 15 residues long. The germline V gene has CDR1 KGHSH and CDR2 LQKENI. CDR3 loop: CASSPPGLGSYEQYF. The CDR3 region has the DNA TGTGCCAGCTCACCCCCGGGACTGGGTTCCTACGAGCAGTACTTC.

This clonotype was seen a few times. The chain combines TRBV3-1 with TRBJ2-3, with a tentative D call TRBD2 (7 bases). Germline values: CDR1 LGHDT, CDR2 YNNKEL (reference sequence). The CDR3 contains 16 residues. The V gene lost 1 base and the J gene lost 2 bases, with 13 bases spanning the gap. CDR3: CASSQGVRGHTDTQYF. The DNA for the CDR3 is TGTGCCAGCAGCCAAGGAGTGCGGGGGCACACAGATACGCAGTATTTT.